The 2 T cell receptor beta chains presented below share a single source sample, sequenced in a study of CD8+CD57+ T cells in acquired aplastic anemia (dated by TCRdb to 2017 to 2018). The patients picked for sequencing were ones in whom flow cytometry had shown an expansion of CD8+CD57+ cells. The instrument was an Illumina HiSeq 2000. Profiling of TCR beta VDJ combinations and CDR3 sequences used genomic DNA as the template. Clones were called with MiXCR by TCRdb after fastp trimmed the public reads at Q25, and only in-frame beta chains were retained. Each entry merges the rows of one CDR3 protein and shows their most common DNA and genes. The sample contains 200,000 to 250,000 distinct CDR3 sequences, roughly two thirds of them found a single time. Around 58% of the sample rests with the top ten. The sequencing sample was made of sorted CD4+, CD8+, or CD8+CD57+ T cells (not recorded which) from PBMCs. The source of these receptors is a human donor with aplastic anemia.

This chain joins TRBV19 and TRBJ2-5; tentatively, D is TRBD1 or TRBD2 (5 bases each). The germline gives CDR1 LNHDA, CDR2 SQIVND (reference sequence). The CDR3 consists of 13 residues. V was clipped by 4 bases and J by 7 bases, with 13 bases between them. Here the CDR3 DNA reads TGTGCCAGTAGTAGGTCAGGGAGCCCGACCCAGTACTTC. Translated: CASSRSGSPTQYF.

This chain links TRBV24-1 with TRBJ1-1; D is unclear. Germline CDR1 is KGHDR and CDR2 is SFDVKD. Trimming left V 3 bases short and J 7 bases short, with 8 bases between. This CDR3 is 12 amino acids long. The CDR3 spells CATSDTVGEAFF. The CDR3 DNA sequence: TGTGCCACCAGTGATACGGTGGGTGAAGCTTTCTTT.